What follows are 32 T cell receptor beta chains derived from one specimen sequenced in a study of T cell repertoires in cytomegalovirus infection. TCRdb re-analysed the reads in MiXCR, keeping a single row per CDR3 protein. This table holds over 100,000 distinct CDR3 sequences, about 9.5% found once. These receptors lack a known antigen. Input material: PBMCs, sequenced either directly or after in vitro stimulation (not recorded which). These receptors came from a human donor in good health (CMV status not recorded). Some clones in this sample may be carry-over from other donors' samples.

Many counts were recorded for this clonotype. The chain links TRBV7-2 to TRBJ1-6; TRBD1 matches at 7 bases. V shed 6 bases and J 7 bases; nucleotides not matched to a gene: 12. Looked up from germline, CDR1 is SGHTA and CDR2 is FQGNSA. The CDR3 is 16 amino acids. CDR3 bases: TGTGCCAGCAGGGCAGGTTCTGGGACAGTGAATTCACCCCTCCACTTT. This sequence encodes CASRAGSGTVNSPLHF.

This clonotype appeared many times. The CDR3 region has the DNA TGTGCCAGCAGCTTAGCGGGGGGGGGGTTGAGAAACACCATATATTTT. Amino acids: CASSLAGGGLRNTIYF. J is TRBJ1-3 and V is TRBV7-2; perhaps TRBD1 as D (5 bases). The CDR3 has 16 residues. The V gene lost 0 bases and the J gene lost 5 bases, with 14 bases spanning the gap. Germline V gives CDR1 SGHTA, CDR2 FQGNSA.

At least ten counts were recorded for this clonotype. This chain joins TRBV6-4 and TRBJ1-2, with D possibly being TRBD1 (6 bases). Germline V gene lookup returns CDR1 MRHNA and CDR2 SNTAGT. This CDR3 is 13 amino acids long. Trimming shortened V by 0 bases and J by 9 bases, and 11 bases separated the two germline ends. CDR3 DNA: TGTGCCAGCAGTGACTCAGAAGGGGGGAGCTACACCTTC. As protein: CASSDSEGGSYTF.

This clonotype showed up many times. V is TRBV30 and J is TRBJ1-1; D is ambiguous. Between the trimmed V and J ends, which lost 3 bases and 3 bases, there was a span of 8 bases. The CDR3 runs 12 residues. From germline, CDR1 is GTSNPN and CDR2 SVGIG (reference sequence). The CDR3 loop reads CAWSPGHTEAFF. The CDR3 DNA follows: TGTGCCTGGAGCCCTGGGCACACTGAAGCTTTCTTT.

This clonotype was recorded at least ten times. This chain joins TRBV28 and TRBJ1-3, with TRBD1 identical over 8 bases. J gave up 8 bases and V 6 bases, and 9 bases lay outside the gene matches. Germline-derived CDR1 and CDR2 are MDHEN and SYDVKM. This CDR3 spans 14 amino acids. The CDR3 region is CASSKDRGGDTIYF. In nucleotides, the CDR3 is TGTGCCAGCAGCAAAGACAGGGGCGGAGACACCATATATTTT.

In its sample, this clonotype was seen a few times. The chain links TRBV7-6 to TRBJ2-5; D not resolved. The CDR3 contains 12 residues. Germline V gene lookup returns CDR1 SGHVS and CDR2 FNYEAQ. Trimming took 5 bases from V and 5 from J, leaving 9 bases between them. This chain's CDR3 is CASSADRETQYF. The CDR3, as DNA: TGTGCCAGCAGCGCCGATAGGGAGACCCAGTACTTC.

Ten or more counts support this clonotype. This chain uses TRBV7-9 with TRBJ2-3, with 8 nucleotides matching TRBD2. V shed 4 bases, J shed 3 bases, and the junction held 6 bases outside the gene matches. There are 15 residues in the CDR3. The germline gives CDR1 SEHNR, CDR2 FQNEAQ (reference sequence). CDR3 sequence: CASSSTSGPTDTQYF. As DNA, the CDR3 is TGTGCCAGCAGCTCAACTAGCGGTCCTACAGATACGCAGTATTTT.

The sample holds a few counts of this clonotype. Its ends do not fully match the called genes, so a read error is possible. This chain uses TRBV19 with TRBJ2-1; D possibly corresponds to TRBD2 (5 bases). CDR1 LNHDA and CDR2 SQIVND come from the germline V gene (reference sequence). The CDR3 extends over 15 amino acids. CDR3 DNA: TGTGCCAGTAGCATAGAGACCCTAGCTTTCAATGAGCAGTTCTTC. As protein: CASSIETLAFNEQFF. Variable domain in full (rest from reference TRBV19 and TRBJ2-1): DGGITQSPKYLFRKEGQNVTLSCEQNLNHDAMYWYRQDPGQGLRLIYYSQIVNDFQKGDIAEGYSVSREKKESFPLTVTSAQKNPTAFYLCASSIETLAFNEQFFGPGTRLTVL.

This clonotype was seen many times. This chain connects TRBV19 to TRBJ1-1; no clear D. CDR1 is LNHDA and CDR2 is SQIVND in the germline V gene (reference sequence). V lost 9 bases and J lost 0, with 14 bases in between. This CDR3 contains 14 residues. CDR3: CASLRGGMNTEAFF. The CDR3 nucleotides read TGTGCCAGCCTCCGGGGAGGTATGAACACTGAAGCTTTCTTT.

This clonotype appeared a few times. The CDR3 DNA is TGTGCCTGGGCGGCCTTCAACTCTGGAAACACCATATATTTT. It is translated as CAWAAFNSGNTIYF. The chain employs TRBV11-2 and TRBJ1-3; unclear D gene. CDR1 SGHAT and CDR2 FQNNGV come from the germline V gene. The CDR3 has 14 amino acids. V dropped 11 bases and J dropped 0 bases, with 14 bases sitting between them.

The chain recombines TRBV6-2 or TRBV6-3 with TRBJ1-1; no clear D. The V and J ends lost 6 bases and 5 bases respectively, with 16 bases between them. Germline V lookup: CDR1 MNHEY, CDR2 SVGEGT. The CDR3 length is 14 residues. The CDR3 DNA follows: TGTGCCAGCAGACTCATCGGGAGCCGGACTGAAGCTTTCTTT. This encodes CASRLIGSRTEAFF.

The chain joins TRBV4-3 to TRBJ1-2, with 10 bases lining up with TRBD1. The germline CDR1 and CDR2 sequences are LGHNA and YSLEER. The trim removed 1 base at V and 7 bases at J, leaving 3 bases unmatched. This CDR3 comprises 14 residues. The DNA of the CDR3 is TGCGCCAGCAGCCAAGGACAGGGGGCGTTTGGCTACACCTTC. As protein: CASSQGQGAFGYTF.

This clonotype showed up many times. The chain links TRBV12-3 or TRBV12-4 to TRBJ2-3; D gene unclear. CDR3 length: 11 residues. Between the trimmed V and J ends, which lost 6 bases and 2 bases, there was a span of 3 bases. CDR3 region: CASSLTDTQYF. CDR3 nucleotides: TGTGCCAGCAGCCTCACAGATACGCAGTATTTT.

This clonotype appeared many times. DNA of the CDR3: TGTGCCAGCAGCCTTGACATAGGAAACACTGAAGCTTTCTTT. As protein: CASSLDIGNTEAFF. The chain is built from TRBV7-6 and TRBJ1-1; D remains unclear. CDR3 length: 14 residues. Germline loops: CDR1 SGHVS, CDR2 FNYEAQ. With 5 bases removed from V and 2 bases from J, the gap between germline ends came to 12 bases.

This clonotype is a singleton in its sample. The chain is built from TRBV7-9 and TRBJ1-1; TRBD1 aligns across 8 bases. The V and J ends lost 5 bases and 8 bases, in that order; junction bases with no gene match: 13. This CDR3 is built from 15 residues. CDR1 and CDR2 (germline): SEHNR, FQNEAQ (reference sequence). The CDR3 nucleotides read TGTGCCAGCAGCGCTACGGACAGGGTAGGGTCGGAAGCTTTCTTT. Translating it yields CASSATDRVGSEAFF. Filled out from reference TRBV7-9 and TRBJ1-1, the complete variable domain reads DTGVSQNPRHKITKRGQNVTFRCDPISEHNRLYWYRQTLGQGPEFLTYFQNEAQLEKSRLLSDRFSAERPKGSFSTLEIQRTEQGDSAMYLCASSATDRVGSEAFFGQGTRLTVV.

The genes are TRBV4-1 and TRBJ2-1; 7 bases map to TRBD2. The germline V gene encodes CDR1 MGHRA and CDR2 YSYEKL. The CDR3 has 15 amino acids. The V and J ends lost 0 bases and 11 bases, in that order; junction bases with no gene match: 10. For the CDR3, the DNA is TGCGCCAGCAGCCAAGATGGCGGGAGCGGGTTTCAGCAGTTCTTC. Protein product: CASSQDGGSGFQQFF.

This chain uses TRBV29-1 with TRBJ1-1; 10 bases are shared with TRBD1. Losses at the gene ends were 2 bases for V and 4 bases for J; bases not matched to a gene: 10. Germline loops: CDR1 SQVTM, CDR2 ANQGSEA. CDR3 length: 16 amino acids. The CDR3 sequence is CSVEPGTGDRSTEAFF. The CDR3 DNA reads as TGCAGCGTTGAACCCGGGACAGGGGATAGAAGCACTGAAGCTTTCTTT.

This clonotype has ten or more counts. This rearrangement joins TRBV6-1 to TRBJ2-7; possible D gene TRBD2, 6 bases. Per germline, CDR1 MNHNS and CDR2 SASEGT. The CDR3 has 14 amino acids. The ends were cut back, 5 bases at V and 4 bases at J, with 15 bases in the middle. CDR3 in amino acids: CASSLRGGGYEQYF. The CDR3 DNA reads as TGTGCCAGCAGTCTCCGCGGCGGAGGGTACGAGCAGTACTTC.

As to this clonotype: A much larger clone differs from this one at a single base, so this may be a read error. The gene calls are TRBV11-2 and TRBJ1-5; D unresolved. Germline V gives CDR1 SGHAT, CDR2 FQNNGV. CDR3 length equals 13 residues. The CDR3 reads CASSLGINHPQHF. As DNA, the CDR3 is TGTGCCAGCAGCTTAGGCATCAATCATCCCCAGCATTTT.

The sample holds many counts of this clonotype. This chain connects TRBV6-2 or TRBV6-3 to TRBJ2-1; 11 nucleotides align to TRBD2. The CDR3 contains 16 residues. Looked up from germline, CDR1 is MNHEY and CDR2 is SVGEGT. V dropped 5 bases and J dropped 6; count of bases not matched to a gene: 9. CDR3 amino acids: CASSPNPSGRPNEQFF. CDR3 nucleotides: TGTGCCAGCAGTCCGAACCCTAGCGGGAGGCCCAATGAGCAGTTCTTC.

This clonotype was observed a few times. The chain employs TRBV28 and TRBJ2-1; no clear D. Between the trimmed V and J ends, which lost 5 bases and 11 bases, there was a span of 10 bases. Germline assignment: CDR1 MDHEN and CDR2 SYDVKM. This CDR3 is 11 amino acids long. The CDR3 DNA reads TGTGCCAGCAGTAAGATAATGCAGCAGTTCTTC. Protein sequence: CASSKIMQQFF.

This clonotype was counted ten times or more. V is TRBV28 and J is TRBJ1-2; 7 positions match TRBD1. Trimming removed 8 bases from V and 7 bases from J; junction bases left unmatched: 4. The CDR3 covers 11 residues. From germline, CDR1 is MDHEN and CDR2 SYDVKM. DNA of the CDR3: TGTGCCAGCCAGGGGGTGACTGGCTACACCTTC. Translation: CASQGVTGYTF.

CDR3 in amino acids: CSVEEARTGTQYF. CDR3 DNA: TGCAGCGTTGAAGAAGCAAGGACAGGGACGCAGTATTTT. The chain combines TRBV29-1 with TRBJ2-3; 8 nucleotides line up with TRBD1. J lost 9 bases, V lost 0 bases, and 5 bases had no gene match. The CDR3 is 13 amino acids. Germline assignment: CDR1 SQVTM and CDR2 ANQGSEA.

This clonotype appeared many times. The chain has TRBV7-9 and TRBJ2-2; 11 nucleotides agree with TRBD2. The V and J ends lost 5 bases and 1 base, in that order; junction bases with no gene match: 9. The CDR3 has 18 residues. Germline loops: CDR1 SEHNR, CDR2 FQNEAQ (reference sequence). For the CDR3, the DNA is TGTGCCAGCAGCCTAAGGGGACTAGCGGAAAGGAACACCGGGGAGCTGTTTTTT. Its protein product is CASSLRGLAERNTGELFF.

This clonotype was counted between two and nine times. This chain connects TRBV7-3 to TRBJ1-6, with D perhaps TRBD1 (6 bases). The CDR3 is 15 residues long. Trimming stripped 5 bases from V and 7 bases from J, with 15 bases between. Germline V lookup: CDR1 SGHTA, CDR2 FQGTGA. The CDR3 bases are TGTGCCAGCAGCGCTGCGACAGGAGAAAATTCACCCCTCCACTTT. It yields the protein CASSAATGENSPLHF.

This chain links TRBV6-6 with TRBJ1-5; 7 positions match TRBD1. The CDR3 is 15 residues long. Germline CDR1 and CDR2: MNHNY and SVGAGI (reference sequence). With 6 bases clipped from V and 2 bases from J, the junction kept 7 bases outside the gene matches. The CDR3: CASRSQGNGNQPQHF. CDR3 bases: TGTGCCAGCAGGTCACAGGGGAACGGCAATCAGCCCCAGCATTTT.

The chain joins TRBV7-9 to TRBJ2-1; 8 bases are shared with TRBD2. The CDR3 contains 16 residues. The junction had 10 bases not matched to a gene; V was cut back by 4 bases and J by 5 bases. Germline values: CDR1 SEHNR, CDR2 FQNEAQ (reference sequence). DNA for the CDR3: TGTGCCAGCAGCTCCGCCCGAACTAGCGGTAACAATGAGCAGTTCTTC. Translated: CASSSARTSGNNEQFF.

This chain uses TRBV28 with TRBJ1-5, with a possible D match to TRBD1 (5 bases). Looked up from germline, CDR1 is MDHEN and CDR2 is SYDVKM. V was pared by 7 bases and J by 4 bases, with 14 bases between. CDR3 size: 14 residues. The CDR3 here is CASTPTGPNQPQHF. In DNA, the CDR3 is TGTGCCAGCACCCCGACGGGGCCAAATCAGCCCCAGCATTTT.

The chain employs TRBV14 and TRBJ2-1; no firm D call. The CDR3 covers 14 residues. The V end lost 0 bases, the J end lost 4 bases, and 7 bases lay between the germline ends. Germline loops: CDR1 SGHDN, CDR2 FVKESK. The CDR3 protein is CASSQDLDYNEQFF. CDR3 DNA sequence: TGTGCCAGCAGCCAAGACCTGGATTACAATGAGCAGTTCTTC.

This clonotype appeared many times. CDR3 in DNA: TGTGCCAGCAGTTTAGGAGACAGGGGGAACACTGAAGCTTTCTTT. It encodes CASSLGDRGNTEAFF. J is TRBJ1-1 and V is TRBV12-3 or TRBV12-4; 8 bases are shared with TRBD1. The CDR3 length is 15 residues. Germline trimming cut 1 base from V and 1 base from J; bases unmatched to any gene: 2.

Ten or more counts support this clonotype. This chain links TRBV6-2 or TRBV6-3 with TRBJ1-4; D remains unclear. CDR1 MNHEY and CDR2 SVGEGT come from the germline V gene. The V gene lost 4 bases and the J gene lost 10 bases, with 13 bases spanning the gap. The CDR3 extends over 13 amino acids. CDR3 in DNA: TGTGCCAGCAGTTCGTCCGGGAAGGGAAAACTGTTTTTT. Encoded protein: CASSSSGKGKLFF.

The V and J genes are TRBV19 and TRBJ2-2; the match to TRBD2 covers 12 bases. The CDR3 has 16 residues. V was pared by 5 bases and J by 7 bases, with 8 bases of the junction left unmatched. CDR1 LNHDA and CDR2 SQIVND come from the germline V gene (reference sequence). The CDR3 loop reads CASSSASGRAIGELFF. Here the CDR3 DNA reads TGTGCCAGTAGTTCGGCTAGCGGGAGGGCCATCGGGGAGCTGTTTTTT.